This TCR beta chain is drawn from a study of blood T cell repertoires in COVID-19. About the research overall: The study drew acute and convalescent COVID-19 samples from the United States, Italy and Spain.

Under the authors' procedure: Nucleated cell counts were estimated from reference gene primer amplification. Clones were sequenced by immunoSEQ multiplex PCR, and TCRdb holds only the in-frame ones, with some missing. Clonal size and the V and J genes are those of that table, whereas D and trimming came from the DNA. The sample contains approximately 75,000 clones, over 80% of which appear only once. The Seattle patients joined while their infection was active and were tracked longitudinally afterward. Trimming took 1 base from V and 6 from J, leaving 6 bases between them. In germline, CDR1 is MGHDK, CDR2 SYGVNS. CDR3 length equals 13 residues.

This receptor was taken from a middle-aged man with COVID-19, enrolled during active disease. This chain links TRBV25-1 with TRBJ2-2; D is perhaps TRBD1 (5 bases). Specimen: peripheral blood. The DNA for the CDR3 is TGTGCCAGCAGTGAATGGGGCGCCGGGGAGCTGTTTTTT. Translated: CASSEWGAGELFF. Drawing the rest from reference TRBV25-1 and TRBJ2-2, the complete variable domain is EADIYQTPRYLVIGTGKKITLECSQTMGHDKMYWYQQDPGMELHLIHYSYGVNSTEKGDLSSESTVSRIRTEHFPLTLESARPSHTSQYLCASSEWGAGELFFGEGSRLTVL.